This T cell receptor (beta chain) was captured by sequencing in a study of PD-L1 blockade in urothelial cancer (TCRdb year 2017). For the study in its entirety: Every patient began therapy in the mid-2010s and was given atezolizumab 1,200 mg intravenously every 3 weeks. Blood samples gave a median of approximately 150,000 T cells and 80,000 to 95,000 unique TCRs, with a median clonality of approximately 0.08. Blood samples were analyzed at 3 weeks after treatment start (second dose) and at 6 weeks after treatment start. TCR sequencing covered pretreatment tumor samples and matched, serially collected peripheral blood taken before and after atezolizumab treatment. About nine tenths of the roughly 29 patients were males with bladder-origin urothelial cancer, and 18 of 29 reported a prior smoking history. Durable clinical benefit was achieved by nine patients but not by the remaining 20. Somatic, immune and clinical correlates of response to PD-L1 blockade with atezolizumab in urothelial cancer were the focus of an exploratory multi-omic analysis. Durable clinical benefit was defined as a progression-free survival longer than 6 months, and TCR features were additionally tested against progression-free survival and overall survival. In the same patients, pretreatment tumors underwent whole exome sequencing and RNA sequencing in addition to TCR sequencing. Patients had an ECOG performance status of 0 or 1 and had received between 0 and 3 prior chemotherapy regimens. Some 29 patients had pretreatment blood TCR-seq, approximately 24 had at least one posttreatment blood collection, and approximately 24 had tumor TCR-seq.

Explained via the paper, the time point label denotes: pretreatment peripheral blood. A total of about 31 patients with locally advanced or metastatic urothelial carcinoma, treated at Memorial Sloan Kettering on a trial protocol, made up the cohort. Peripheral blood mononuclear cells were collected pretreatment and during treatment, at between 1 and 8 total time points per patient. The Qiagen DNeasy Blood extraction kit was used to purify genomic DNA from total PBMCs and tumor samples. Collected pretreatment and during treatment, PBMCs were isolated and stored as previously described. Broad study findings and their caveats: Because of the small sample size (n ≈ 30) and the many exploratory analyses performed, the results are intended to be regarded as hypothesis-generating. Patients with durable benefit showed greater expansion of tumor-associated TCR clones in peripheral blood 3 weeks after starting treatment (n of about 20, p = 0.022). Improved progression-free and overall survival was associated with having pretreatment peripheral blood TCR clonality below the median.

Turning to this clone: Its recognized antigen is unknown. No base-level quality is on record; no much larger clone is a single base apart.

Its CDR3 holds 15 amino acids, cysteine through phenylalanine. Only the CDR3 region is kept as DNA, spanning 45 bases read in frame from base 1. Reading the germline V gene (reference sequence) gives CDR1 LNHDA and CDR2 SQIVND. Deletion took 9 bases off V and 6 bases off J, with a span of 20 bases between the germline ends. To estimate absolute template abundance from read counts, synthetic TCR analog templates were spiked into each PCR. The immunoSEQ assay used bias-controlled V and J gene primers to amplify TCRbeta CDR3 regions from genomic DNA. Sequencing of rearranged TCRbeta segments was done at approximately 20X coverage. The paper's processing steps were these. Clustering was used to correct sequencing errors, and CDR3s were annotated against IMGT so that V, D and J genes could be assigned. Downstream analyses used only productive TCRbeta rearrangements, leaving out any out-of-frame or stop-codon sequences. Clonality was calculated as one minus the Shannon entropy normalized by the log of the number of unique productive sequences. Clones differing between time points or between blood and tumor were identified using Fisher's exact test with Benjamini-Hochberg correction, with an adjusted p below 0.01 applied as the threshold. TCRdb provides this immuneACCESS table in a form limited to in-frame rearrangements. Some clones are lacking; in checked studies, under half of them reflect an unresolved V gene, and why the rest are absent is not known. V and J calls and clone size are as listed in that table; D and trimming were resolved from the DNA. Present in this sample are 40,000 to 60,000 clones, more than 65% of which were seen just once. The ten largest clones capture about 10% of the sample.

The sequence is built from TRBV19 and TRBJ2-2; possibly the D gene is TRBD1, per 6 matching bases. The receptor was derived from a man aged 65 to 79 with urothelial cancer. Sequencing was performed on PBMCs, taken around atezolizumab (anti-PD-L1) treatment. CDR3 reads: CASRNQAGVAGELFF. The nucleotide sequence is given as TGTGCCAGCCGGAATCAGGCAGGGGTGGCCGGGGAGCTGTTTTTT. Here the CDR3 is joined to the reference TRBV19 and TRBJ2-2 genes, and the full variable domain is: DGGITQSPKYLFRKEGQNVTLSCEQNLNHDAMYWYRQDPGQGLRLIYYSQIVNDFQKGDIAEGYSVSREKKESFPLTVTSAQKNPTAFYLCASRNQAGVAGELFFGEGSRLTVL.